The text below deals with one TCR beta chain. The antigen is not known. The CDR3 totals 16 residues. CDR1 SGDLS and CDR2 YYNGEE come from the germline V gene. Trimming removed 4 bases at V and 3 bases at J, with 17 bases between. Brentuximab vedotin exposure varied among the patients, all of whom had relapsed after autologous stem cell transplantation. Reported best responses ranged across complete response, partial response or progressive disease. These data are taken from a study of PD-1 blockade in classical Hodgkin lymphoma. Study results and limitations: CD4+ TCR diversity, unlike CD8+, climbed significantly by C4D1. It was reported that newly diagnosed patients had less baseline TCR diversity than healthy donors.

Sequenced by immunoSEQ multiplex PCR; TCRdb stores in-frame clones only, minus some. The sample holds tens of thousands of clones; almost 85% are singletons and the top ten take 11%. The material was peripheral blood mononuclear cells (PBMCs), obtained before the second cycle of nivolumab. The chain links TRBV9 to TRBJ2-1; no clear D. The source is a human donor with classical Hodgkin lymphoma. The CDR3 bases are TGTGCCAGCAGCCCCAGATATGACGACTTCTACAATGAGCAGTTCTTC. Its translation: CASSPRYDDFYNEQFF.